The 31 T cell receptor beta chains presented below share a single source sample, sequenced in a study of T cell repertoires in cytomegalovirus infection. TCRdb processed the reads anew with MiXCR; each CDR3 protein has one entry. This table has 150,000 to 200,000 distinct CDR3 sequences, 15% to 20% appearing once. The sequenced sample was PBMCs. The source of these receptors is a human donor in good health (CMV status not recorded). Some clones in this sample may be carry-over from other donors' samples.

The chain uses TRBV12-3 or TRBV12-4 and TRBJ2-2; 9 positions match TRBD2. The CDR3 loop spans 16 amino acids. V shed 11 bases, J shed 2 bases, and the junction held 12 bases outside the gene matches. The CDR3: CAGRGGISANTGELFF. The CDR3 nucleotides are TGTGCCGGGCGGGGGGGAATTAGTGCTAACACCGGGGAGCTGTTTTTT.

This chain connects TRBV27 to TRBJ1-2, with a tentative D call TRBD1 (6 bases). Trimming shortened V by 0 bases and J by 8 bases, and 13 bases separated the two germline ends. The CDR3 length is 14 residues. Per germline, CDR1 MNHEY and CDR2 SMNVEV (reference sequence). The CDR3 bases are TGTGCCAGCAGTTTATCCCGGGGGGCGCGAGGCTACACCTTC. This gives the protein CASSLSRGARGYTF.

This clonotype was found a few times. J is TRBJ1-1 and V is TRBV6-1; D unresolved. Per the germline V gene, CDR1 is MNHNS and CDR2 is SASEGT. This CDR3 is built from 15 residues. Trimming pared 7 bases from V and 4 bases from J, leaving 19 bases between. The CDR3 region has the DNA TGTGCCAGCACCCGCCCTGATAGGGATGGCACTGAAGCTTTCTTT. Translated: CASTRPDRDGTEAFF.

This clonotype occurred many times. The V gene is TRBV6-1, the J gene TRBJ1-6; D might be TRBD1 (6 bases). This CDR3 region has 15 residues. The V and J ends lost 7 bases and 5 bases respectively, with 15 bases between them. The V gene's germline CDR1 is MNHNS and CDR2 SASEGT. CDR3 region: CASTKTGGDNSPLHF. The CDR3 DNA reads as TGTGCCAGCACTAAGACGGGGGGCGATAATTCACCCCTCCACTTT.

V gene TRBV6-1 combines with J gene TRBJ1-1; TRBD1 is a possible D gene (6 bases). In germline, CDR1 is MNHNS, CDR2 SASEGT. This CDR3 spans 13 amino acids. V lost 10 bases and J 1 base, leaving 13 bases between the germline ends. This chain's CDR3 is CAITGTTNTEAFF. DNA of the CDR3: TGTGCCATTACAGGGACCACGAACACTGAAGCTTTCTTT.

The gene calls are TRBV5-1 and TRBJ2-5; the D call may be TRBD1 or TRBD2 (5 bases each). Germline CDR1 and CDR2: SGHRS and YFSETQ. CDR3 length equals 17 residues. Trimming removed 4 bases at V and 4 bases at J, with 23 bases between. The CDR3: CASSPGLQSGSSETQYF. CDR3 DNA sequence: TGCGCCAGCAGCCCGGGGCTACAGAGCGGCAGCTCAGAGACCCAGTACTTC.

This clonotype was seen just once. The V and J genes are TRBV5-6 and TRBJ2-1, with TRBD2 identical over 10 bases. The CDR3 is 18 amino acids. The germline CDR1 and CDR2 sequences are SGHDT and YYEEEE. Trimming at V came to 0 bases and at J to 0 bases, leaving 6 bases not matched to a gene. In nucleotides, the CDR3 is TGTGCCAGCAGCTTGGTTAGGACTAGCGGTGGCTCCTACAATGAGCAGTTCTTC. Its protein is CASSLVRTSGGSYNEQFF.

This clonotype was found many times. The chain couples TRBV7-9 to TRBJ1-4; 8 positions match TRBD1. Germline V gives CDR1 SEHNR, CDR2 FQNEAQ (reference sequence). CDR3 size: 14 residues. V trimming: 5 bases; J trimming: 3 bases; junction bases outside the gene matches: 2. The CDR3 DNA reads as TGTGCCAGCAGCCCACAGGGGGCTAATGAAAAACTGTTTTTT. Translating gives CASSPQGANEKLFF.

This clonotype was picked up one time. The rearrangement links TRBV25-1 to TRBJ2-1; 13 nucleotides match TRBD2. Losses at the gene ends were 6 bases for V and 0 bases for J; bases not matched to a gene: 11. This CDR3 has 19 amino acids. The germline gives CDR1 MGHDK, CDR2 SYGVNS. CDR3 in amino acids: CASSPAGLAGRSSYNEQFF. The CDR3 bases are TGTGCCAGCAGCCCCGCGGGACTAGCGGGGAGGAGCTCCTACAATGAGCAGTTCTTC.

This clonotype was seen a few times. This chain links TRBV19 with TRBJ1-1; D unclear. Trimming pared 7 bases from V and 3 bases from J, leaving 15 bases between. Germline V CDR1 and CDR2: LNHDA, SQIVND (reference sequence). CDR3 length equals 14 residues. CDR3 DNA sequence: TGTGCCAGTACCCCGTTCGTTACTGACACTGAAGCTTTCTTT. The encoded protein is CASTPFVTDTEAFF.

The chain has TRBV5-1 and TRBJ1-1; weak D call: TRBD1 (5 bases). CDR1 and CDR2 from the germline V gene are SGHRS and YFSETQ. Trimming took off 7 bases at V and 6 bases at J, with 10 bases between the two ends. The CDR3 length is 11 residues. CDR3 sequence: CASRWGAEAFF. The DNA for the CDR3 is TGCGCCAGCCGGTGGGGGGCTGAAGCTTTCTTT.

This clonotype was seen more than once but under ten times. V usage is TRBV2 and J usage is TRBJ1-3; D uncertain. The CDR3 loop spans 14 amino acids. V lost 4 bases, J lost 4 bases, and 11 bases lay in between. Germline assignment: CDR1 SNHLY and CDR2 FYNNEI. The CDR3 here is CASSARWEGNTIYF. In DNA form, the CDR3 reads TGTGCCAGCAGTGCCCGATGGGAAGGAAACACCATATATTTT.

This clonotype was picked up a small number of times. The chain uses TRBV7-3 and TRBJ1-1; unclear D gene. This CDR3 contains 15 residues. Germline lookup yields CDR1 SGHTA and CDR2 FQGTGA. V shed 1 base and J shed 0 bases, with 9 bases lying between them. In DNA, the CDR3 is TGTGCCAGCAGCTTAAACCCGACCATGAACACTGAAGCTTTCTTT. Translation gives CASSLNPTMNTEAFF.

The rearrangement links TRBV6-2 or TRBV6-3 to TRBJ2-1, with 9 bases lining up with TRBD1. This CDR3 spans 16 amino acids. Per germline, CDR1 MNHEY and CDR2 SVGEGT. Germline trimming cut 2 bases from V and 7 bases from J; bases unmatched to any gene: 9. CDR3 loop: CASSYRSSGQGNEQFF. The CDR3 DNA follows: TGTGCCAGCAGTTACAGATCCTCGGGACAGGGAAATGAGCAGTTCTTC.

V gene TRBV28 combines with J gene TRBJ2-1; D is possibly TRBD2 (6 bases). Trimming removed 8 bases at V and 1 base at J, with 27 bases between. The CDR3 consists of 19 residues. Per the germline V gene, CDR1 is MDHEN and CDR2 is SYDVKM. CDR3 residues: CASGLPRMGGIESYNEQFF. CDR3 bases: TGTGCCAGCGGGCTGCCAAGAATGGGCGGGATTGAGTCCTACAATGAGCAGTTCTTC.

The CDR3 sequence: CASSQVTEKLFF. In nucleotides, the CDR3 is TGTGCCAGCAGCCAAGTGACCGAAAAACTGTTTTTT. The chain carries TRBV14 and TRBJ1-4, with D uncertain. The CDR3 spans 12 residues. Deletions cut 1 base from V and 8 bases from J, with 5 bases between. The germline gives CDR1 SGHDN, CDR2 FVKESK.

The V gene is TRBV27, the J gene TRBJ2-3; possibly TRBD1 for D (5 bases). This CDR3 comprises 13 residues. Germline values: CDR1 MNHEY, CDR2 SMNVEV (reference sequence). The V end lost 6 bases, the J end lost 2 bases, and 9 bases lay between the germline ends. The CDR3 region is CASRQDYTDTQYF. DNA for the CDR3: TGTGCCAGCAGACAGGATTACACAGATACGCAGTATTTT.

This clonotype has a handful of counts. The chain combines TRBV20-1 with TRBJ2-5; D tentatively reads TRBD1 or TRBD2 (5 bases each). Germline-derived CDR1 and CDR2 are DFQATT and SNEGSKA (reference sequence). Trimming stripped 3 bases from V and 2 bases from J, with 16 bases between. The CDR3 contains 15 residues. CDR3 residues: CSASPPRGVQETQYF. As DNA, the CDR3 is TGCAGTGCTAGTCCCCCTAGGGGAGTTCAAGAGACCCAGTACTTC.

This clonotype was picked up a small number of times. V and J are TRBV5-1 and TRBJ1-2; D gene ambiguous. This CDR3 is built from 16 residues. Germline assignment: CDR1 SGHRS and CDR2 YFSETQ. V gave up 1 base and J gave up 5 bases, with 18 bases separating them. The CDR3 is CASSLTREGSRYGYTF. The CDR3 DNA follows: TGCGCCAGCAGCTTGACAAGGGAAGGGAGTCGATATGGCTACACCTTC.

This clonotype was seen more than once but under ten times. The rearrangement links TRBV14 to TRBJ2-7; 7 bases line up with TRBD1. The V gene's germline CDR1 is SGHDN and CDR2 FVKESK. CDR3 length equals 14 residues. V lost 4 bases and J lost 5; bases outside the gene matches: 8. CDR3 sequence reads: CASSRGGLQNEQYF. The CDR3 DNA reads TGTGCCAGCAGCCGAGGGGGCCTCCAGAACGAGCAGTACTTC.

The rearrangement uses TRBV5-5 and TRBJ2-1, with TRBD1 matching over 7 bases. V gave up 3 bases and J gave up 0 bases; unmatched junction bases: 12. The germline V gene encodes CDR1 SGHKS and CDR2 YYEKEE (reference sequence). The CDR3 loop spans 18 amino acids. The CDR3 is CASSSIETGTFSYNEQFF. CDR3 in DNA: TGTGCCAGCAGCTCAATCGAGACAGGGACCTTCTCCTACAATGAGCAGTTCTTC.

The sample holds a few counts of this clonotype. The chain links TRBV27 to TRBJ1-2; 7 bases line up with TRBD1. The CDR3 consists of 13 residues. V shed 5 bases, J shed 7 bases, and the junction held 7 bases outside the gene matches. The germline gives CDR1 MNHEY, CDR2 SMNVEV (reference sequence). The CDR3 DNA sequence: TGTGCCAGCAGTGTGACAGGGACGGCTGGCTACACCTTC. Translated: CASSVTGTAGYTF.

There are a few counts of this clonotype. The chain employs TRBV4-3 and TRBJ2-1; 8 bases align to TRBD2. CDR1 and CDR2 from the germline V gene are LGHNA and YSLEER. Germline trimming cut 3 bases from V and 10 bases from J; bases unmatched to any gene: 5. The CDR3 spans 13 residues. The CDR3 sequence is CASSQVSGIEQFF. The CDR3 DNA sequence: TGCGCCAGCAGCCAGGTTAGCGGGATCGAGCAGTTCTTC.

The chain combines TRBV28 with TRBJ2-1; D uncertain. V gave up 7 bases and J gave up 4 bases, with 17 bases separating them. Germline V CDR1 and CDR2: MDHEN, SYDVKM. This CDR3 contains 15 residues. In DNA, the CDR3 is TGTGCCAGCAAACCGAGAGATCTACGGTACAATGAGCAGTTCTTC. Residues: CASKPRDLRYNEQFF.

This clonotype was seen at least ten times. This sequence joins TRBV7-9 and TRBJ1-1; 11 nucleotides match TRBD1. Germline values: CDR1 SEHNR, CDR2 FQNEAQ (reference sequence). V was pared by 5 bases and J by 0 bases, with 8 bases of the junction left unmatched. This CDR3 is 17 amino acids long. The CDR3 reads CASSGDRGKIMNTEAFF. CDR3 coding DNA: TGTGCCAGCAGCGGGGACAGGGGGAAAATCATGAACACTGAAGCTTTCTTT.

The sample holds a few counts of this clonotype. The genes are TRBV28 and TRBJ2-7, with 11 nucleotides matching TRBD1. The CDR3 covers 15 residues. Germline V gene data show CDR1 as MDHEN and CDR2 as SYDVKM. Germline trimming cut 5 bases from V and 4 bases from J; bases unmatched to any gene: 7. DNA of the CDR3: TGTGCCAGCAGTCTAGGGGGGACAGGGGGGTACGAGCAGTACTTC. Translated: CASSLGGTGGYEQYF.

In its sample, this clonotype was seen a few times. The CDR3 DNA follows: TGTGCCAGCAGCTTAATCCCTAGCGGGGCGCCCGGCGAGCAGTACTTC. Residues: CASSLIPSGAPGEQYF. The chain recombines TRBV7-2 with TRBJ2-7; 9 bases agree with TRBD2. The CDR3 has 16 residues. Trimming removed 2 bases from V and 6 bases from J; junction bases left unmatched: 11. Germline V gives CDR1 SGHTA, CDR2 FQGNSA.

This clonotype was found a few times. The rearrangement uses TRBV28 and TRBJ1-2, with a possible D match to TRBD1 (5 bases). V lost 10 bases and J 1 base, leaving 16 bases between the germline ends. The germline V gene has CDR1 MDHEN and CDR2 SYDVKM. CDR3 length equals 14 residues. This chain's CDR3 is CATGQAPINYGYTF. The CDR3 DNA sequence: TGTGCCACCGGACAAGCACCAATTAACTATGGCTACACCTTC.

The rearrangement links TRBV2 to TRBJ2-1, with a possible D match to TRBD2 (5 bases). Germline V lookup: CDR1 SNHLY, CDR2 FYNNEI. Trimming removed 7 bases from V and 6 bases from J, with 7 bases in between. The CDR3 is 11 amino acids. CDR3 coding DNA: TGTGCCAGCACAACTAGCAATGAGCAGTTCTTC. Its protein product is CASTTSNEQFF.

The chain has TRBV14 and TRBJ2-7, with D possibly being TRBD2 (5 bases). Trimming stripped 0 bases from V and 6 bases from J, with 15 bases between. Germline lookup yields CDR1 SGHDN and CDR2 FVKESK. The CDR3 sequence is 15 residues long. CDR3 amino acids: CASSQENLALSEQYF. CDR3 in DNA: TGTGCCAGCAGCCAAGAAAATCTAGCCCTCAGCGAGCAGTACTTC.

The table lists this clonotype with a few counts. The rearrangement links TRBV12-5 to TRBJ1-4; D not certain. The CDR3 has 13 amino acids. Germline lookup yields CDR1 LGHNT and CDR2 FRNRAP. V shed 7 bases and J shed 8 bases, with 14 bases lying between them. This CDR3 is CASAAWGGEKLFF. CDR3 bases: TGTGCTAGTGCCGCATGGGGAGGAGAAAAACTGTTTTTT.